The rows below give T cell receptor beta chains drawn from one sample of a study of blood T cell repertoires in COVID-19. Produced via immunoSEQ multiplex PCR; TCRdb's table is partial and in-frame only. Here the sample spans roughly 220,000 clones, 70% to 90% being singletons. The sequenced sample consisted of peripheral blood. The source is a man younger than 45 who had recovered from COVID-19. Both conserved end residues are part of each CDR3. The order of the fields is CDR3 length, V gene, D gene, clone size, J gene, CDR3 DNA, CDR3 protein. A D gene is named only where the DNA matches it firmly. Only some rows state a clone size, as once, few, many or a class for expanded clones.

cdr3_length: 16
v_call: TRBV30
d_call: -
clone_size: -
j_call: TRBJ1-1
cdr3_nt: TGTGCCTGGACGTGGGGGAGGGGTGGAGCGCACACTGAAGCTTTCTTT
cdr3_aa: CAWTWGRGGAHTEAFF

cdr3_length: 18
v_call: TRBV27
d_call: -
clone_size: -
j_call: TRBJ2-6
cdr3_nt: TGTGCCAGCAGTTTATCAGGCAGGGTGATCCCTGGGGCCAACGTCCTGACTTTC
cdr3_aa: CASSLSGRVIPGANVLTF

cdr3_length: 15
v_call: TRBV7-2
d_call: TRBD1
clone_size: -
j_call: TRBJ1-5
cdr3_nt: TGTGCCAGCAGCGGTGACAGGGGGGGCGATCAGCCCCAGCATTTT
cdr3_aa: CASSGDRGGDQPQHF

cdr3_length: 15
v_call: TRBV6-5
d_call: TRBD1
clone_size: -
j_call: TRBJ1-2
cdr3_nt: TGTGCCAGCAGTCCCGGACAGGGGGCGGACTATGGCTACACCTTC
cdr3_aa: CASSPGQGADYGYTF

cdr3_length: 12
v_call: TRBV29-1
d_call: TRBD1
clone_size: -
j_call: TRBJ1-2
cdr3_nt: TGCAGCGGTTTACAGGGGTCGACTGGCTACACCTTC
cdr3_aa: CSGLQGSTGYTF

cdr3_length: 15
v_call: TRBV5-1
d_call: -
clone_size: few
j_call: TRBJ2-2
cdr3_nt: TGCGCCAGCAGCTTGGGCCTTAGAGGCACCGGGGAGCTGTTTTTT
cdr3_aa: CASSLGLRGTGELFF

cdr3_length: 14
v_call: TRBV6-2/TRBV6-3
d_call: TRBD1
clone_size: -
j_call: TRBJ1-2
cdr3_nt: TGTGCCAGCAGTTACAGGGGACAGGGCTATGGCTACACCTTC
cdr3_aa: CASSYRGQGYGYTF

cdr3_length: 15
v_call: TRBV6-6
d_call: -
clone_size: once
j_call: TRBJ2-3
cdr3_nt: TGTGCCAGCAGAAAGCCGGGGGACGGGATAGATACGCAGTATTTT
cdr3_aa: CASRKPGDGIDTQYF

cdr3_length: 19
v_call: TRBV4-2
d_call: -
clone_size: -
j_call: TRBJ1-4
cdr3_nt: TGTGCCAGCAGCCAAGAATCAGTTCAGGGAGGTTGGACTAATGAAAAACTGTTTTTT
cdr3_aa: CASSQESVQGGWTNEKLFF

cdr3_length: 14
v_call: TRBV11-2
d_call: -
clone_size: -
j_call: TRBJ2-3
cdr3_nt: TGTGCCAGTCATGGGGGAGGGGGGGTAAATACGCAGTATTTT
cdr3_aa: CASHGGGGVNTQYF

cdr3_length: 12
v_call: TRBV27
d_call: TRBD1
clone_size: -
j_call: TRBJ1-1
cdr3_nt: TGTGCCACCACAGGGGGGGTTGGTGAAGCTTTCTTT
cdr3_aa: CATTGGVGEAFF

cdr3_length: 14
v_call: TRBV18
d_call: -
clone_size: -
j_call: TRBJ1-1
cdr3_nt: TGTGCCAGCTCACTTCTCGGAGGGGACACTGAAGCTTTCTTT
cdr3_aa: CASSLLGGDTEAFF

cdr3_length: 15
v_call: TRBV5-4
d_call: -
clone_size: -
j_call: TRBJ1-6
cdr3_nt: TGTGCCAGCAGCGCGGGGGGACGTAGGGATTCACCCCTCCACTTT
cdr3_aa: CASSAGGRRDSPLHF

cdr3_length: 13
v_call: TRBV5-1
d_call: -
clone_size: -
j_call: TRBJ1-4
cdr3_nt: TGCGCCAGCAGCCCGGGGACTAATGAAAAACTGTTTTTT
cdr3_aa: CASSPGTNEKLFF

cdr3_length: 13
v_call: TRBV5-1
d_call: -
clone_size: -
j_call: TRBJ1-4
cdr3_nt: TGCGCCAGCAGCACCGGGACACCTGAAAAACTGTTTTTT
cdr3_aa: CASSTGTPEKLFF

cdr3_length: 17
v_call: TRBV20-1
d_call: TRBD1
clone_size: many
j_call: TRBJ1-4
cdr3_nt: TGCAGTGCTAGTCGGAGACCACAGGGGGCAACTAATGAAAAACTGTTTTTT
cdr3_aa: CSASRRPQGATNEKLFF

cdr3_length: 15
v_call: TRBV7-9
d_call: -
clone_size: -
j_call: TRBJ1-5
cdr3_nt: TGTGCCAGCAGCTTAGGTCCAGGGTTCAATCAGCCCCAGCATTTT
cdr3_aa: CASSLGPGFNQPQHF

cdr3_length: 12
v_call: TRBV12-3/TRBV12-4
d_call: -
clone_size: -
j_call: TRBJ1-2
cdr3_nt: TGTGCCAGCAGTCGGGACTTCTATGGCTACACCTTC
cdr3_aa: CASSRDFYGYTF

cdr3_length: 11
v_call: TRBV19
d_call: -
clone_size: -
j_call: TRBJ2-7
cdr3_nt: TGTGCCAGTAGTATAGGAACAGAACAGTACTTC
cdr3_aa: CASSIGTEQYF

cdr3_length: 16
v_call: TRBV4-2
d_call: -
clone_size: -
j_call: TRBJ2-2
cdr3_nt: TGTGCCAGCAGCCAAGAGACTAGAGGGACGGGCGGGGAGCTGTTTTTT
cdr3_aa: CASSQETRGTGGELFF

cdr3_length: 16
v_call: TRBV10-3
d_call: TRBD1
clone_size: once
j_call: TRBJ1-1
cdr3_nt: TGTGCCATCAGTGATCACCTAGGACAGGTGAACACTGAAGCTTTCTTT
cdr3_aa: CAISDHLGQVNTEAFF

cdr3_length: 15
v_call: TRBV4-3
d_call: -
clone_size: -
j_call: TRBJ2-3
cdr3_nt: TGCGCCAGCAGCCCATCACCCGCCTTAGCAGATACGCAGTATTTT
cdr3_aa: CASSPSPALADTQYF

cdr3_length: 11
v_call: TRBV5-6
d_call: -
clone_size: -
j_call: TRBJ2-3
cdr3_nt: TGTGCCAGCAGCAGGGGAGATACGCAGTATTTT
cdr3_aa: CASSRGDTQYF

cdr3_length: 14
v_call: TRBV10-1
d_call: -
clone_size: -
j_call: TRBJ1-2
cdr3_nt: TGCGCCAGCAGTAACGGAGCTACTAACTATGGCTACACCTTC
cdr3_aa: CASSNGATNYGYTF

cdr3_length: 16
v_call: TRBV5-4
d_call: TRBD2
clone_size: -
j_call: TRBJ2-2
cdr3_nt: TGTGCCAGCAGCCCCCTAGCGGGGGGGCCAAGGGGGGAGCTGTTTTTT
cdr3_aa: CASSPLAGGPRGELFF

cdr3_length: 13
v_call: TRBV6-5
d_call: -
clone_size: -
j_call: TRBJ2-7
cdr3_nt: TGTGCCAGCAGGAGGGACACCTCCTACGAGCAGTACTTC
cdr3_aa: CASRRDTSYEQYF

cdr3_length: 16
v_call: TRBV2
d_call: TRBD1
clone_size: -
j_call: TRBJ2-2
cdr3_nt: TGTGCCAGCGTCCCCCCCCCGGGACAGGGGACCGGGGAGCTGTTTTTT
cdr3_aa: CASVPPPGQGTGELFF